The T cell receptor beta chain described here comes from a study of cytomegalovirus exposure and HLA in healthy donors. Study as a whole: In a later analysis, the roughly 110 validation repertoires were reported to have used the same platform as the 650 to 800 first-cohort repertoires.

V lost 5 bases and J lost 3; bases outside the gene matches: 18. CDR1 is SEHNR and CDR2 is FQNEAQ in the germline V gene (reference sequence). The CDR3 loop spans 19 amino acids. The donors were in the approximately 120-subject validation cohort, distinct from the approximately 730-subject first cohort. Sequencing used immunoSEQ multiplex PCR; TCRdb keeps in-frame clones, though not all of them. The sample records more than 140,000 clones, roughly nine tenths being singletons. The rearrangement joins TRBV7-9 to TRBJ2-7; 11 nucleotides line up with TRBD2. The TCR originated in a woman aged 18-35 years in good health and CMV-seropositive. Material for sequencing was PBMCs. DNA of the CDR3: TGTGCCAGCAGCCCCTCCCACCATACTAGCGGGAGAAATATCTACGAGCAGTACTTC. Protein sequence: CASSPSHHTSGRNIYEQYF.